The rows below give T cell receptor beta chains drawn from one sample of a study of vaccination and CD4 T cells after COVID-19. These receptors have no known antigen. TCRdb reprocessed the PCR reads via MiXCR and lists one record per CDR3 protein. The sample includes roughly 9,400 distinct CDR3 sequences, 61% of them seen just once. Sequenced: CD4+ T cells from blood, cultured in vitro. These receptors originate from a human donor who had recovered from COVID-19. Each CDR3 is given with its conserved first and last residue. Fields, in order: D gene, J gene, clone size, V gene, CDR3 DNA, CDR3 protein. D genes are given only for firm matches. Some rows have no size entry. The others give once, few or many, or a class for an expanded clone.

>NA|TRBJ1-1|NA|TRBV5-1
TGCGTCAGCAGCAACACTGAAGCTTTCTTT
CVSSNTEAFF
>NA|TRBJ1-2|few|TRBV2
TGTGCCAGCAGGCTGACAGCCCCTCGATATGGCTACACCTTC
CASRLTAPRYGYTF
>NA|TRBJ1-6|NA|TRBV28
TGTGCCATCCCCTCGGACAGCGCGCCGGGGGGTTCACCCCTCCACTTT
CAIPSDSAPGGSPLHF
>TRBD2|TRBJ2-1|NA|TRBV20-1
TGCAGTGCTTCTCAGCGGACTAGCGGGAAGGATGAGCAGTTCTTC
CSASQRTSGKDEQFF
>TRBD1|TRBJ2-7|NA|TRBV6-1
TGTGCCAGCAGAAAAGGACAGGGGTCCTACGAGCAGTACTTC
CASRKGQGSYEQYF
>NA|TRBJ1-2|NA|TRBV5-6
TGTGCCAGCAGCCCTACCCAACTACGGTATGGCTACACCTTC
CASSPTQLRYGYTF
>NA|TRBJ2-5|large|TRBV6-2/TRBV6-3
TGTGCCAGCAGAGGGAGGTGGGAGTTGGAGACCCAGTACTTC
CASRGRWELETQYF
>NA|TRBJ2-2|NA|TRBV20-1
TGCAGTGCTAGTGAGGGAGAGGCCGGGGAGCTGTTTTTT
CSASEGEAGELFF
>NA|TRBJ2-2|NA|TRBV5-1
TGCGCCAGCAGCTTTAGGGCAGGTCGCGATACAGGGGAGCTGTTTTTT
CASSFRAGRDTGELFF
>TRBD2|TRBJ2-1|NA|TRBV20-1
TGCAGTGCTAGTGTTCTGGCTAGCGGGAGTGAGTACAATGAGCAGTTCTTC
CSASVLASGSEYNEQFF
>NA|TRBJ2-5|once|TRBV28
TGTGCCAGCACCTTAAAGGGCGGGCGGACCCAGTACTTC
CASTLKGGRTQYF
>NA|TRBJ2-1|NA|TRBV20-1
TGCAGTGCTAGGACCGGAAGCTCCTACAATGAGCAGTTCTTC
CSARTGSSYNEQFF
>NA|TRBJ2-5|NA|TRBV25-1
TGTGCCAGCAGCCCCCGGGGGGCTGGGCAAGAGACCCAGTACTTC
CASSPRGAGQETQYF